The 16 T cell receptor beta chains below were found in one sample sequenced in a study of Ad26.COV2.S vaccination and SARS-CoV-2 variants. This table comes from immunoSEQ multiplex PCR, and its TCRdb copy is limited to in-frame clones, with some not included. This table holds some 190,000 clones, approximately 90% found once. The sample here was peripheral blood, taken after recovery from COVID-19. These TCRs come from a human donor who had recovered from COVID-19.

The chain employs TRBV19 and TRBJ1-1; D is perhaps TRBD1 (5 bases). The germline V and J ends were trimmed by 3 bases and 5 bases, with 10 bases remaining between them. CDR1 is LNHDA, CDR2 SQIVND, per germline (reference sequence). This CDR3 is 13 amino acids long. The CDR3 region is CASSMEPGTEAFF. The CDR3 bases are TGTGCCAGTAGTATGGAGCCAGGGACTGAAGCTTTCTTT.

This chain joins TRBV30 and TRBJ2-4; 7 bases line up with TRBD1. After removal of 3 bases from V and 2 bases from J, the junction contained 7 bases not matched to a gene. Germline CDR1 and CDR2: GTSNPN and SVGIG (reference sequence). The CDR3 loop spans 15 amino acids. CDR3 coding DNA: TGTGCCTGGAGCCACAGGGGATTTACCAAAAACATTCAGTACTTC. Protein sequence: CAWSHRGFTKNIQYF.

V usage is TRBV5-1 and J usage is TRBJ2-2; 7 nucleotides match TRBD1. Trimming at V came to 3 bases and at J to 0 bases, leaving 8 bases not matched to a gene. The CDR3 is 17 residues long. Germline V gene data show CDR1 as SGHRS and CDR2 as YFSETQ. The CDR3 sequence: CASSSQGTVTNTGELFF. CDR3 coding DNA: TGCGCCAGCAGCTCTCAAGGGACAGTAACGAACACCGGGGAGCTGTTTTTT.

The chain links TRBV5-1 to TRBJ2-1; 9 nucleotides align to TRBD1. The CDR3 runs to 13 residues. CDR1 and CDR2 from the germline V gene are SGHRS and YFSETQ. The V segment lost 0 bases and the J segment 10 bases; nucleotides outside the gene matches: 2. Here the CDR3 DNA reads TGCGCCAGCAGCTTGGAGGACAGGGGCGAGCAGTTCTTC. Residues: CASSLEDRGEQFF.

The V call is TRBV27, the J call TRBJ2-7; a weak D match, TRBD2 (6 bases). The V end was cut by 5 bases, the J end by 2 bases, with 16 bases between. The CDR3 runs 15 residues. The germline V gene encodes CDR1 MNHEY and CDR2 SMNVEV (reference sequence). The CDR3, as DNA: TGTGCCAGCAGTCCATTAGGAGGGGCAGCCTACGAGCAGTACTTC. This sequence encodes CASSPLGGAAYEQYF.

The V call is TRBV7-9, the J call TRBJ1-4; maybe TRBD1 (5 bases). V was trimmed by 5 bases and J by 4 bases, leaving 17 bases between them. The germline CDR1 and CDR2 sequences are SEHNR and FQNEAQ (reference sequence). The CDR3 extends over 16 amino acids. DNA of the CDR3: TGTGCCAGCAGCCTCCAGAGAGGGGAAATTAATGAAAAACTGTTTTTT. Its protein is CASSLQRGEINEKLFF.

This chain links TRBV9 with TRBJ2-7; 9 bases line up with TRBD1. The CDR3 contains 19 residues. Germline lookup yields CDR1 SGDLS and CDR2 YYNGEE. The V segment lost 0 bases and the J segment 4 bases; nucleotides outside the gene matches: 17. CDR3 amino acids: CASSVGIGGPRTGVYEQYF. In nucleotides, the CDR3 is TGTGCCAGCAGCGTAGGAATCGGGGGCCCCCGGACAGGGGTTTACGAGCAGTACTTC.

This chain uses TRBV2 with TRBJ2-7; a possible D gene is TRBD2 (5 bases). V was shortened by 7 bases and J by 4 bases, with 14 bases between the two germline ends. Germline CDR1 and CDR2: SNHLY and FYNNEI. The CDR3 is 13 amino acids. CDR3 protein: CASKFGGGYEQYF. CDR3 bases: TGTGCCAGCAAGTTTGGTGGAGGATACGAGCAGTACTTC.

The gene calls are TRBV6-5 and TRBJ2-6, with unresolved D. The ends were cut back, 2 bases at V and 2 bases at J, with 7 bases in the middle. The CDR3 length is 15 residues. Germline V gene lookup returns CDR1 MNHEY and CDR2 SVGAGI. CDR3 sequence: CASSYAAPGANVLTF. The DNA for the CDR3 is TGTGCCAGCAGTTACGCGGCCCCTGGGGCCAACGTCCTGACTTTC.

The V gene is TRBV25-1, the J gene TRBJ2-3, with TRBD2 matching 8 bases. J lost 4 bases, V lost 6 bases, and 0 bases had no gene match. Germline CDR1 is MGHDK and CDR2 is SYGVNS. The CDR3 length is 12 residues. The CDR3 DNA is TGTGCCAGCAGGACTAGCGCAGATACGCAGTATTTT. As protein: CASRTSADTQYF.

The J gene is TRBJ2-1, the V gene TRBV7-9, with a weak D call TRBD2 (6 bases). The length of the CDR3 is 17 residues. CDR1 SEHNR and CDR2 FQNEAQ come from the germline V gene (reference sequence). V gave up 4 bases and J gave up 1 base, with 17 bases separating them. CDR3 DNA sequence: TGTGCCAGCAGCTACCCCTTTAGCGGTCGTTCCTACAATGAGCAGTTCTTC. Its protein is CASSYPFSGRSYNEQFF.

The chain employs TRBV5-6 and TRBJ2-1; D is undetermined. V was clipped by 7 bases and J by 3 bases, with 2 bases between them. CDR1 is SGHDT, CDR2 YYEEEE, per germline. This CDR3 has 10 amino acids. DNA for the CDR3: TGTGCCAGCGGCTACAATGAGCAGTTCTTC. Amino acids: CASGYNEQFF.

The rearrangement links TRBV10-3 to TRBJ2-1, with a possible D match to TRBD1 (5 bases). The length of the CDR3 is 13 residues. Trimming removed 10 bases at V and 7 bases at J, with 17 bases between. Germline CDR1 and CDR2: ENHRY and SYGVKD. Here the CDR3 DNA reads TGTGCCAGCAGCCCCAGGGATTTGAATGAGCAGTTCTTC. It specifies CASSPRDLNEQFF.

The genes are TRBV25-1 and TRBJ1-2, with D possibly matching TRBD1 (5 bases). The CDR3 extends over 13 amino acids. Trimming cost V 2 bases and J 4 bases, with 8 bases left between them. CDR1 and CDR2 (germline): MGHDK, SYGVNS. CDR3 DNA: TGTGCCAGCAGTGAAGCAGGGCTCTATGGCTACACCTTC. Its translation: CASSEAGLYGYTF.

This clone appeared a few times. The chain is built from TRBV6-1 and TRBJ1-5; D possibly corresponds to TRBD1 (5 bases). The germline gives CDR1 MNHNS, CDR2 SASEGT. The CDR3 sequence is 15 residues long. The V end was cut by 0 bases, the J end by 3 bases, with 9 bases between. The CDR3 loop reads CASSEAGTINQPQHF. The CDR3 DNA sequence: TGTGCCAGCAGTGAAGCCGGGACGATCAATCAGCCCCAGCATTTT.

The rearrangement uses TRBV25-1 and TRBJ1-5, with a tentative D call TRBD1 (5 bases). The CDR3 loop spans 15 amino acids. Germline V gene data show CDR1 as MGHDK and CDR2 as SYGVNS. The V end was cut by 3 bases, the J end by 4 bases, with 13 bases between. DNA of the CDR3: TGTGCCAGCAGTGAGGGGGGGGACCCTAATCAGCCCCAGCATTTT. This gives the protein CASSEGGDPNQPQHF.